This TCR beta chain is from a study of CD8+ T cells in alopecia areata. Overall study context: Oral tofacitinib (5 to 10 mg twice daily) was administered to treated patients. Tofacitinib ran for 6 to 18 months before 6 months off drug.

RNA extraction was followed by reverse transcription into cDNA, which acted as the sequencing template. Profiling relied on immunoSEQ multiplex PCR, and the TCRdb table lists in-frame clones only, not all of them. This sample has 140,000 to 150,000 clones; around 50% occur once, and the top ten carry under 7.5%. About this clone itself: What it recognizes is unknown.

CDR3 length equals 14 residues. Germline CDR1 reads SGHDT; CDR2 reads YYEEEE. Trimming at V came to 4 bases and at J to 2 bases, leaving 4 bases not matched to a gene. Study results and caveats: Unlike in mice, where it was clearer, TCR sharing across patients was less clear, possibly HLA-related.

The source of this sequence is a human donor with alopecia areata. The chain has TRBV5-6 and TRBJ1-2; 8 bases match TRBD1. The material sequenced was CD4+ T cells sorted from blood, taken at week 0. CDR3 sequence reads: CASSADRGNYGYTF. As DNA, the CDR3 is TGTGCCAGCAGCGCAGACAGGGGAAACTATGGCTACACCTTC.